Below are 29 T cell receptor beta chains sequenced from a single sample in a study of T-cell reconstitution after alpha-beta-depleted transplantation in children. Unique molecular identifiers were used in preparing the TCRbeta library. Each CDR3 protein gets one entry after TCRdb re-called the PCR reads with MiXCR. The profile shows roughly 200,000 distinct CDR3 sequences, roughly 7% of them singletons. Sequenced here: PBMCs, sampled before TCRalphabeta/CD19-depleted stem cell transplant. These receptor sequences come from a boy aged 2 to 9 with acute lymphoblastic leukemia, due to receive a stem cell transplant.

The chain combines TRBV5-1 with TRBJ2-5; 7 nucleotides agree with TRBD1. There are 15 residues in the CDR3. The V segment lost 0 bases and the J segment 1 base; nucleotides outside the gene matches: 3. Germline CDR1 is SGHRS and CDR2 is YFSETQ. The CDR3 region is CASSLDPGGQETQYF. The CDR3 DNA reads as TGCGCCAGCAGCTTGGACCCAGGGGGCCAAGAGACCCAGTACTTC.

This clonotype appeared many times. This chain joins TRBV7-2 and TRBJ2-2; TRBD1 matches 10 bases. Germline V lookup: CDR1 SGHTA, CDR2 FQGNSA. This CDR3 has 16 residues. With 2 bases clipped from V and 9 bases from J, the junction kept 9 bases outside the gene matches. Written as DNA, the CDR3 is TGTGCCAGCAGCTTAACCGGGACAGGGGATCGGCGGGAGCTGTTTTTT. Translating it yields CASSLTGTGDRRELFF.

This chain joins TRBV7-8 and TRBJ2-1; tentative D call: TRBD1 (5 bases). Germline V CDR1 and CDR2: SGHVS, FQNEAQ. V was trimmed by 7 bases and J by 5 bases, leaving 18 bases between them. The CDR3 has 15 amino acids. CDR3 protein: CASTHTRVGDNEQFF. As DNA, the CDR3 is TGTGCCAGCACCCATACACGAGTAGGGGACAATGAGCAGTTCTTC.

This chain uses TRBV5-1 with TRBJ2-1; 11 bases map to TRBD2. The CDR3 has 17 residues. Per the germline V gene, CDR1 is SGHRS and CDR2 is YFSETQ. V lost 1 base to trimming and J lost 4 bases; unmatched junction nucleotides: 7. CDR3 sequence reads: CASSLRASGGIYNEQFF. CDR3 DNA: TGCGCCAGCAGCTTGAGGGCTAGCGGGGGGATTTACAATGAGCAGTTCTTC.

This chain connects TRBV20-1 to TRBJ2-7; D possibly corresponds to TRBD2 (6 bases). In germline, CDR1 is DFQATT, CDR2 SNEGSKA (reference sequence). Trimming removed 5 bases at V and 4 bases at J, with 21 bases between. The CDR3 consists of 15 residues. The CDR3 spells CSAPPAGGLLYEQYF. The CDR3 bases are TGCAGTGCTCCCCCGGCAGGAGGGCTTTTGTACGAGCAGTACTTC.

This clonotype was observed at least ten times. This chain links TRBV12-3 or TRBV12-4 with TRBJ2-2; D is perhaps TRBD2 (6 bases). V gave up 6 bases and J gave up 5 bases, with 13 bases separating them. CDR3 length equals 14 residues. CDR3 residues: CASSPVGGTGELFF. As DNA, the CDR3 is TGTGCCAGCAGCCCCGTAGGAGGGACCGGGGAGCTGTTTTTT.

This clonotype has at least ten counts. The CDR3 DNA reads as TGTGCCAGCAGTTGGCAGGGAGGGGTAGAGCAGTACTTC. Translating gives CASSWQGGVEQYF. This chain connects TRBV27 to TRBJ2-7, with TRBD2 matching over 7 bases. Per the germline V gene, CDR1 is MNHEY and CDR2 is SMNVEV (reference sequence). V shed 4 bases, J shed 7 bases, and the junction held 7 bases outside the gene matches. CDR3 length: 13 residues.

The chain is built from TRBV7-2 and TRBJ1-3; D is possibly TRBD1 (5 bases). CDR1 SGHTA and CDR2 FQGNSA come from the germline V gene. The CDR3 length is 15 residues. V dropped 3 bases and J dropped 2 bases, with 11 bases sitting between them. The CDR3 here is CASSFGGITGNTIYF. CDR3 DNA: TGTGCCAGCAGCTTCGGGGGAATCACTGGAAACACCATATATTTT.

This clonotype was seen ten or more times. The CDR3 sequence is CASSQVEGSGNTIYF. The CDR3 region has the DNA TGCGCCAGCAGCCAAGTCGAGGGTTCCGGAAACACCATATATTTT. The chain carries TRBV4-3 and TRBJ1-3; no clear D gene. V was shortened by 1 base and J by 4 bases, with 11 bases between the two germline ends. The germline V gene encodes CDR1 LGHNA and CDR2 YSLEER. The CDR3 is made up of 15 amino acids.

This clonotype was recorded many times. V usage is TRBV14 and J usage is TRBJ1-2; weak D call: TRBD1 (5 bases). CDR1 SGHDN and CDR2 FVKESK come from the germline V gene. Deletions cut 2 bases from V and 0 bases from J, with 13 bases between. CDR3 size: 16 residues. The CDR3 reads CASSQRTGASNYGYTF. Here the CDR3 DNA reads TGTGCCAGCAGCCAAAGAACAGGAGCCTCTAACTATGGCTACACCTTC. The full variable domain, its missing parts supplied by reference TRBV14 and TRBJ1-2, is EAGVTQFPSHSVIEKGQTVTLRCDPISGHDNLYWYRRVMGKEIKFLLHFVKESKQDESGMPNNRFLAERTGGTYSTLKVQPAELEDSGVYFCASSQRTGASNYGYTFGSGTRLTVV.

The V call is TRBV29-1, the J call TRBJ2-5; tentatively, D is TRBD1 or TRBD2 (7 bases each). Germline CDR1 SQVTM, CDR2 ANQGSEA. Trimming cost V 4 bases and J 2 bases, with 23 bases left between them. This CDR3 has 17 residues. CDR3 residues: CSVVLSGGAASQETQYF. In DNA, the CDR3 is TGCAGCGTTGTTCTCTCAGGGGGGGCGGCTTCTCAAGAGACCCAGTACTTC.

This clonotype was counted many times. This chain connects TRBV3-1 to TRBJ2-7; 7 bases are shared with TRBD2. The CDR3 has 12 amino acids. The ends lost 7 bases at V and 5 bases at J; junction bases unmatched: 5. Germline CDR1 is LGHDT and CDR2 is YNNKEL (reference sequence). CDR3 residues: CASTRGTNEQYF. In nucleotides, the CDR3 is TGTGCCAGCACCCGAGGGACTAACGAGCAGTACTTC.

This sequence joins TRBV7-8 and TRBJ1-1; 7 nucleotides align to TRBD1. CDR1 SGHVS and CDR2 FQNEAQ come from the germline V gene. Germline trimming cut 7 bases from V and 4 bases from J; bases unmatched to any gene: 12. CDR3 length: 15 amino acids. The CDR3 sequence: CASTRYEGAGTEAFF. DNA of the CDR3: TGTGCCAGCACCCGTTACGAGGGGGCTGGCACTGAAGCTTTCTTT.

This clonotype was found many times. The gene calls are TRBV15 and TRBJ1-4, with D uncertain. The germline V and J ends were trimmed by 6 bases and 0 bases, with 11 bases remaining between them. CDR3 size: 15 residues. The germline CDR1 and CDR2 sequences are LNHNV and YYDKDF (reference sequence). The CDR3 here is CATRSAGATNEKLFF. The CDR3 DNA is TGTGCCACCAGAAGTGCCGGGGCAACTAATGAAAAACTGTTTTTT.

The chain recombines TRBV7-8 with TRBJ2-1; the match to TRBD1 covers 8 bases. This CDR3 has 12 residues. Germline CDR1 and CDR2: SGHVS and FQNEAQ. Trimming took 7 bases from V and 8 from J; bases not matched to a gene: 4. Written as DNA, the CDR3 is TGTGCCAGCAAAATACAGGGGGATGAGCAGTTCTTC. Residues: CASKIQGDEQFF. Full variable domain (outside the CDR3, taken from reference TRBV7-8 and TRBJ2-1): GAGVSQSPRYKVAKRGQDVALRCDPISGHVSLFWYQQALGQGPEFLTYFQNEAQLDKSGLPSDRFFAERPEGSVSTLKIQRTQQEDSAVYLCASKIQGDEQFFGPGTRLTVL.

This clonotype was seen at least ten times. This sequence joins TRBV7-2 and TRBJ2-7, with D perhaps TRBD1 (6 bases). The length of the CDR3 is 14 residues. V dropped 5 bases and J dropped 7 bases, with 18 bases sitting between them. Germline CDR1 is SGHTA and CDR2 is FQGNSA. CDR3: CASSDLVRGREQYF. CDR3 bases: TGTGCCAGCAGCGACCTAGTCAGGGGTCGGGAGCAGTACTTC.

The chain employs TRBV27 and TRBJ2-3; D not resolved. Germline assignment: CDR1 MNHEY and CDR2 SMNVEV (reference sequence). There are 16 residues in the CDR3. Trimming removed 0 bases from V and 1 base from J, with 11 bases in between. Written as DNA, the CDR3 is TGTGCCAGCAGTTTATCGATAATAGCCGGCACAGATACGCAGTATTTT. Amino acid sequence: CASSLSIIAGTDTQYF.

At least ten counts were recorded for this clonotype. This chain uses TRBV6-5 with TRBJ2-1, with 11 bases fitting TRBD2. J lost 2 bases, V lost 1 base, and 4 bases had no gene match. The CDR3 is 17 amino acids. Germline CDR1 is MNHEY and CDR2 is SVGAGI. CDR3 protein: CASSYLLAGDPYNEQFF. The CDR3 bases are TGTGCCAGCAGTTACTTACTAGCGGGGGACCCCTACAATGAGCAGTTCTTC.

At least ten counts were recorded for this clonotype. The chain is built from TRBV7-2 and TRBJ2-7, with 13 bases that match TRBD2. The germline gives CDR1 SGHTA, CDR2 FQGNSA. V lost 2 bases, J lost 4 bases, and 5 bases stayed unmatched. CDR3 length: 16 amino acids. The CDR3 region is CASSLTSGRAEYEQYF. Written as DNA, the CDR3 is TGTGCCAGCAGCTTAACTAGCGGGAGGGCCGAGTACGAGCAGTACTTC.

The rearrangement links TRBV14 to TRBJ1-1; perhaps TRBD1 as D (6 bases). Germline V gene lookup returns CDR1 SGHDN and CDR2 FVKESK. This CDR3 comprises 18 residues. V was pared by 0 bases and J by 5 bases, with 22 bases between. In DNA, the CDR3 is TGTGCCAGCAGCCAAGAGGGGGGGTATGTACAGGGCGGAACTGAAGCTTTCTTT. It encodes CASSQEGGYVQGGTEAFF. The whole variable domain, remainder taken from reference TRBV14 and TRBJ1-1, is EAGVTQFPSHSVIEKGQTVTLRCDPISGHDNLYWYRRVMGKEIKFLLHFVKESKQDESGMPNNRFLAERTGGTYSTLKVQPAELEDSGVYFCASSQEGGYVQGGTEAFFGQGTRLTVV.

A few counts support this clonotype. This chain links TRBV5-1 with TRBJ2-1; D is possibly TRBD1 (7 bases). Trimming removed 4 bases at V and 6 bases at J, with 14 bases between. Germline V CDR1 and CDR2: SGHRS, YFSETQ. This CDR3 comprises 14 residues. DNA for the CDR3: TGCGCCAGCAGCCGGGGGCAGGGGGGCAATGAGCAGTTCTTC. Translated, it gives CASSRGQGGNEQFF.

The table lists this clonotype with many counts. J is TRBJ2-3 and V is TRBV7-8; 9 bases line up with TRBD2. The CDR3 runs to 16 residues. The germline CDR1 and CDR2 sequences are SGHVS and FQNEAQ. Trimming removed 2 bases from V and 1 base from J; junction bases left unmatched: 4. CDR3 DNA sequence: TGTGCCAGCAGCTTATCCGTAGCGGGAGGCACAGATACGCAGTATTTT. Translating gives CASSLSVAGGTDTQYF.

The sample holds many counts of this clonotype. As DNA, the CDR3 is TGTGCCAGCAGTTCGGGACCAATAAGGCACGACTATGGCTACACCTTC. Its protein is CASSSGPIRHDYGYTF. This chain uses TRBV27 with TRBJ1-2; TRBD1 might be the D (5 bases). Germline CDR1 and CDR2: MNHEY and SMNVEV (reference sequence). The CDR3 contains 16 residues. Deletions cut 4 bases from V and 3 bases from J, with 18 bases between.

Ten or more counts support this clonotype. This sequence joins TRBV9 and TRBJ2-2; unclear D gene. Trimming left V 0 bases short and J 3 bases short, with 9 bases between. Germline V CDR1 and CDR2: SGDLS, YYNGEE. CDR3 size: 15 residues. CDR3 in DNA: TGTGCCAGCAGCGTAGACGGTTGGCACACCGGGGAGCTGTTTTTT. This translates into CASSVDGWHTGELFF.

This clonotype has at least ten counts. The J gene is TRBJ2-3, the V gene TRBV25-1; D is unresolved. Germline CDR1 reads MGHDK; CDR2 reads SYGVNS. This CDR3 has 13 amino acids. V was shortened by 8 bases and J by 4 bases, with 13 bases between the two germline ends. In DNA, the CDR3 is TGTGCCAGCGAGCTCGAGGTTTCAGATACGCAGTATTTT. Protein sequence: CASELEVSDTQYF. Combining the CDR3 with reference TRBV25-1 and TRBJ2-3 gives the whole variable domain EADIYQTPRYLVIGTGKKITLECSQTMGHDKMYWYQQDPGMELHLIHYSYGVNSTEKGDLSSESTVSRIRTEHFPLTLESARPSHTSQYLCASELEVSDTQYFGPGTRLTVL.

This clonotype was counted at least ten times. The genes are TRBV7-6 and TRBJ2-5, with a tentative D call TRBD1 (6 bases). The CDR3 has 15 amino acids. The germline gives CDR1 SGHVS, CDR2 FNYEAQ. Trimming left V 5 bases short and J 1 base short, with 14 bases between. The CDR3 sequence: CASSDRAGAQETQYF. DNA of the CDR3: TGTGCCAGCAGCGACCGCGCAGGGGCCCAAGAGACCCAGTACTTC.

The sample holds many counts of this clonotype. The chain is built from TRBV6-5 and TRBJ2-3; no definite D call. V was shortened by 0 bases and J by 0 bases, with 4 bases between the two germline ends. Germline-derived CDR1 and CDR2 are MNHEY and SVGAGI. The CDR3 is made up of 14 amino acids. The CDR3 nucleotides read TGTGCCAGCAGTTACTCGGGGAGCACAGATACGCAGTATTTT. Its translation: CASSYSGSTDTQYF.

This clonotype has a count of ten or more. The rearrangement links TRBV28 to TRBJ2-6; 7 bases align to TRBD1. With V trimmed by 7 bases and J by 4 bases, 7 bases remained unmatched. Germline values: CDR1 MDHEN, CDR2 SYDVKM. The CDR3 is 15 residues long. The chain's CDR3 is CASISYRGGANVLTF. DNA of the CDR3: TGTGCCAGCATATCCTACAGGGGAGGGGCCAACGTCCTGACTTTC. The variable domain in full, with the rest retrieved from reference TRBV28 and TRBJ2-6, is DVKVTQSSRYLVKRTGEKVFLECVQDMDHENMFWYRQDPGLGLRLIYFSYDVKMKEKGDIPEGYSVSREKKERFSLILESASTNQTSMYLCASISYRGGANVLTFGAGSRLTVL.

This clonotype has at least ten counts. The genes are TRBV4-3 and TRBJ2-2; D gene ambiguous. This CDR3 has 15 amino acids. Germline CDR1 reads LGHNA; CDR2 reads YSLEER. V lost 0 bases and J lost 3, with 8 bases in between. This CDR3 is CASSQDSLYTGELFF. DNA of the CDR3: TGCGCCAGCAGCCAAGATTCGCTTTACACCGGGGAGCTGTTTTTT.